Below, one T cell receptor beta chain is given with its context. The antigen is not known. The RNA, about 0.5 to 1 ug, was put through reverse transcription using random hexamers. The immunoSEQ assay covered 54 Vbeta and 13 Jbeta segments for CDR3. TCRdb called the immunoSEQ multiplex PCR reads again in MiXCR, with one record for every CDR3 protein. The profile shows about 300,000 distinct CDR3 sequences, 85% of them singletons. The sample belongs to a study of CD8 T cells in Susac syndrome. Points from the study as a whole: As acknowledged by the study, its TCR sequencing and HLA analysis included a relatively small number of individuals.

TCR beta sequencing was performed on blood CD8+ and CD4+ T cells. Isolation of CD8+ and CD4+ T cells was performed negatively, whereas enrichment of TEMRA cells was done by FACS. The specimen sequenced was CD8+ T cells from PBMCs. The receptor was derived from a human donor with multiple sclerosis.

In DNA form, the CDR3 reads TGTGCCAGCAACCTGGCGGGGCCCTCGGGTGAGACCCAGTACTTC. Translated: CASNLAGPSGETQYF. This rearrangement joins TRBV6-5 to TRBJ2-5, with TRBD2 as a possible D gene (6 bases). The CDR3 extends over 15 amino acids. Germline CDR1 is MNHEY and CDR2 is SVGAGI. Trimming removed 7 bases at V and 5 bases at J, with 20 bases between.